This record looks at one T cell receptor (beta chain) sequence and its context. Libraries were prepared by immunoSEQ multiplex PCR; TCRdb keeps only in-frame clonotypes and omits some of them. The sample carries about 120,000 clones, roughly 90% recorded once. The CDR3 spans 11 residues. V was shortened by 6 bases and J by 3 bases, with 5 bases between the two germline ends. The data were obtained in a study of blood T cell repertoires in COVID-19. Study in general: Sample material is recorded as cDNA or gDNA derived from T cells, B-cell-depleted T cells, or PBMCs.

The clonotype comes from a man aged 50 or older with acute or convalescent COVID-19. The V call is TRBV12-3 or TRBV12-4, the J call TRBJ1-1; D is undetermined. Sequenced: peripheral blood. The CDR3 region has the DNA TGTGCCAGCAGCCAATACACTGAAGCTTTCTTT. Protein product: CASSQYTEAFF.